This TCR beta chain was captured in a study of shared clonotypes between healthy human individuals. Overall study results and limits: With few donors, the genetic and exposure-history diversity represented was limited.

TCRdb's copy holds only in-frame clones and misses some; the assay was immunoSEQ multiplex PCR. The sample consists of millions of clones, roughly 96% of them appearing once. As to this clone: Antigen specificity is unknown. Other DNA sequences from this sample encode an identical CDR3 as well.

Losses at the gene ends were 6 bases for V and 0 bases for J; bases not matched to a gene: 4. Looked up from germline, CDR1 is SNHLY and CDR2 is FYNNEI. The CDR3 covers 15 residues. The material sequenced was naive CD4+ T cells sorted from blood. Documented subset: CD45RA+ positively selected. This clonotype was obtained from a man aged 18 to 29 in good health. V gene TRBV2 combines with J gene TRBJ1-4, with 7 bases fitting TRBD1. The CDR3 here is CASSGTAATNEKLFF. As DNA, the CDR3 is TGTGCCAGCAGCGGGACAGCTGCAACTAATGAAAAACTGTTTTTT. The full variable domain, completed using reference TRBV2 and TRBJ1-4, is EPEVTQTPSHQVTQMGQEVILRCVPISNHLYFYWYRQILGQKVEFLVSFYNNEISEKSEIFDDQFSVERPDGSNFTLKIRSTKLEDSAMYFCASSGTAATNEKLFFGSGTQLSVL.